Ten or more counts support the clone carrying this T cell receptor (beta chain). Its antigen remains unknown. This sample is drawn from a study of T cell repertoires in cytomegalovirus infection. Across the study: Recently identified HLA-C-restricted CMV epitopes were used, and well-studied HLA-B-restricted CMV epitopes were used as well. Both CMV infection and a matching HLA type were indicated by public TCR beta signatures. Study-level points and caveats: Cumulative frequency of public TCR beta families picked out carriers of CMV plus the relevant HLA. Across the ex vivo response, the dominant clonotypes were HLA-C-restricted CMV-specific TCR beta clonotypes.

The CDR3 runs to 14 residues. The V and J ends lost 1 base and 1 base respectively, with 7 bases between them. Germline V lookup: CDR1 MNHEY, CDR2 SMNVEV (reference sequence). TCRdb analysed the reads with MiXCR anew, one entry per CDR3 protein. Among roughly 69,000 distinct CDR3 sequences listed, around 28% were seen once. This sample comprised CD8+ T cells from cultured PBMCs, obtained from culture after CMV antigen stimulation. V usage is TRBV27 and J usage is TRBJ2-5; no clear D. This TCR came from a human donor in good health (CMV status not recorded). Some clones in this sample may be carry-over from other donors' samples. This CDR3 reads CASSLFGVQETQYF. As DNA, the CDR3 is TGTGCCAGCAGTTTATTTGGGGTCCAAGAGACCCAGTACTTC.